Each of the 9 T cell receptor beta chains below was sequenced from the same sample in a study of blood T cell repertoires in COVID-19. Method: immunoSEQ multiplex PCR; TCRdb's copy keeps in-frame clones and lacks some. The table lists more than 75,000 clones, more than 75% of them singletons. Sequencing was done on a sample of peripheral blood. The receptors stem from a woman aged 70-85 years with acute or convalescent COVID-19.

The table lists this clone with a few counts. CDR3: CASSNQREAGYNEQFF. In DNA form, the CDR3 reads TGTGCCAGCAGCAACCAGCGGGAGGCAGGCTACAATGAGCAGTTCTTC. The gene calls are TRBV7-7 and TRBJ2-1, with TRBD2 matching 9 bases. The V gene end was trimmed by 5 bases and the J gene end by 3 bases; junction bases not matched to a gene: 8. The CDR3 runs to 16 residues. Germline CDR1 SSHAT, CDR2 FNYEAQ (reference sequence).

V is TRBV19 and J is TRBJ2-1; 9 bases line up with TRBD1. The CDR3 runs 15 residues. Germline loops: CDR1 LNHDA, CDR2 SQIVND (reference sequence). Germline trimming cut 6 bases from V and 4 bases from J; bases unmatched to any gene: 7. Here the CDR3 DNA reads TGTGCCAGTAGCCCCGGACAGGGGAGTTACAATGAGCAGTTCTTC. This translates into CASSPGQGSYNEQFF.

The chain recombines TRBV27 with TRBJ2-2, with TRBD2 matching 14 bases. This CDR3 comprises 17 residues. Per the germline V gene, CDR1 is MNHEY and CDR2 is SMNVEV (reference sequence). V was clipped by 5 bases and J by 3 bases; unmatched bases: 5. DNA of the CDR3: TGTGCCAGCAGTAAAGGACTAGCGGGGGGACACACCGGGGAGCTGTTTTTT. Amino acid sequence: CASSKGLAGGHTGELFF.

The DNA of the CDR3 is TGCAGCGTTGCGGGGACTGCTTACGAGCAGTACGTC. Amino acid sequence: CSVAGTAYEQYV. This sequence joins TRBV29-1 and TRBJ2-7; weak D call: TRBD2 (6 bases). The germline V and J ends were trimmed by 4 bases and 4 bases, with 11 bases remaining between them. CDR3 size: 12 residues. From germline, CDR1 is SQVTM and CDR2 ANQGSEA.

The chain has TRBV19 and TRBJ1-2; possibly TRBD1 for D (5 bases). Germline lookup yields CDR1 LNHDA and CDR2 SQIVND (reference sequence). V was cut by 8 bases and J by 7 bases, with 23 bases left in between. This CDR3 has 15 residues. The CDR3 DNA sequence: TGTGCCAGTCAGGAATCTTCCGGCGCAAGGGGTGGCTACACCTTC. Amino acids: CASQESSGARGGYTF.

This chain joins TRBV9 and TRBJ1-1; D may be TRBD1 (5 bases). The germline V gene encodes CDR1 SGDLS and CDR2 YYNGEE. V was clipped by 4 bases and J by 1 base, with 8 bases between them. The CDR3 has 13 residues. The CDR3 DNA reads as TGTGCCAGCAGCCTAGACAGGAACACTGAAGCTTTCTTT. Its protein product is CASSLDRNTEAFF.

This clone was picked up a small number of times. The V call is TRBV5-1, the J call TRBJ2-7; possibly TRBD1 for D (6 bases). CDR1 is SGHRS and CDR2 is YFSETQ in the germline V gene. With 2 bases removed from V and 2 bases from J, the gap between germline ends came to 20 bases. This CDR3 comprises 17 residues. The CDR3 DNA reads TGCGCCAGCAGCTTCTGGGCACAGGGTCCGCGGCCCTACGAGCAGTACGTC. Translation: CASSFWAQGPRPYEQYV.

CDR3 residues: CASSLDRGGNTIYF. In DNA form, the CDR3 reads TGTGCCAGCAGCTTAGATCGGGGAGGAAACACCATATATTTT. J is TRBJ1-3 and V is TRBV11-2; no clear D. The germline V gene encodes CDR1 SGHAT and CDR2 FQNNGV. V shed 0 bases and J shed 4 bases, with 7 bases lying between them. This CDR3 comprises 14 residues. The whole variable domain, remainder taken from reference TRBV11-2 and TRBJ1-3, is EAGVAQSPRYKIIEKRQSVAFWCNPISGHATLYWYQQILGQGPKLLIQFQNNGVVDDSQLPKDRFSAERLKGVDSTLKIQPAKLEDSAVYLCASSLDRGGNTIYFGEGSWLTVV.

V and J are TRBV28 and TRBJ2-5; tentative D call: TRBD1 (7 bases). Germline assignment: CDR1 MDHEN and CDR2 SYDVKM. V was shortened by 5 bases and J by 1 base, with 11 bases between the two germline ends. This CDR3 is built from 14 residues. The CDR3 loop reads CASSRGTVQETQYF. In DNA, the CDR3 is TGTGCCAGCAGTCGGGGGACAGTCCAAGAGACCCAGTACTTC.